This entry features one T cell receptor (beta chain) sequence. These data come from a study of cytomegalovirus exposure and HLA in healthy donors. The primer mix had 60 Vbeta and 13 Jbeta primers. Assay used: immunoSEQ multiplex PCR; TCRdb lists only in-frame clones, some missing. This repertoire shows under 130,000 clones, roughly 70% found once; its top ten account for approximately 10%. The donors were healthy bone marrow donors. The TCR was taken from a man aged 40-50 years in good health and CMV-seropositive. Sequencing input: PBMCs.

CDR3 in DNA: TGTGCCAGCAGCAGAAAGGGAGAGGAAGCTTACGAGCAGTACTTC. It translates to CASSRKGEEAYEQYF. This chain uses TRBV5-4 with TRBJ2-7; perhaps TRBD2 as D (5 bases). The V end lost 4 bases, the J end lost 4 bases, and 18 bases lay between the germline ends. From germline, CDR1 is SGHNT and CDR2 YYREEE (reference sequence). The CDR3 sequence is 15 residues long.